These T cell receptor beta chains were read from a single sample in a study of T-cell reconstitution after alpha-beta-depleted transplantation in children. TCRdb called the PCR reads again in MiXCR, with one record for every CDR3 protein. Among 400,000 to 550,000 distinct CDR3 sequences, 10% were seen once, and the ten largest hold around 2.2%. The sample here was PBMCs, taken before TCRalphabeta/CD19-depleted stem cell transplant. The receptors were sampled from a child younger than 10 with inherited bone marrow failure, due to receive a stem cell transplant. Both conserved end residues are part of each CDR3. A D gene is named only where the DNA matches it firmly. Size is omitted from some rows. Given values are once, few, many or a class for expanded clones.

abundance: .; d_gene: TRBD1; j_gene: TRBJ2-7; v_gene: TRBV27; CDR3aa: CASSLNRGVEQYF; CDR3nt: TGTGCCAGCAGTTTAAACAGGGGTGTCGAGCAGTACTTC
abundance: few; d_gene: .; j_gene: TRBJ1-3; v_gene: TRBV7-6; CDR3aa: CASSFNPGNTIYF; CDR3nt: TGTGCCAGCAGCTTTAACCCCGGAAACACCATATATTTT
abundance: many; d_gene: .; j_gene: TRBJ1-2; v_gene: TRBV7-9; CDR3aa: CASSLGVGGYTF; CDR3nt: TGTGCCAGCAGCTTAGGTGTGGGCGGCTACACCTTC
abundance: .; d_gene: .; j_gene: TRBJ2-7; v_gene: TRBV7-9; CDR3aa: CASSFPGASYEQYF; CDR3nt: TGTGCCAGCAGCTTCCCGGGGGCCTCCTACGAGCAGTACTTC
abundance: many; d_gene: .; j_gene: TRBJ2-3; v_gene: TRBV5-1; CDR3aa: CASSLGLDSSTDTQYF; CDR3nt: TGCGCCAGCAGCTTGGGACTGGATTCTAGCACAGATACGCAGTATTTT
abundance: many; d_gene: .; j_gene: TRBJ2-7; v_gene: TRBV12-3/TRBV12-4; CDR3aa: CASSFGDYEQYF; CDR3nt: TGTGCCAGCAGTTTTGGGGACTACGAGCAGTACTTC
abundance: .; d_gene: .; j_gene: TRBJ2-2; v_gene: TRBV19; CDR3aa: CASTILSATSNTGELFF; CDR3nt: TGTGCCAGTACCATACTCTCGGCCACAAGCAACACCGGGGAGCTGTTTTTT
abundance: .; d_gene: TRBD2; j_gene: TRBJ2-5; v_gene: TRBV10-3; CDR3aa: CAISEPSERPSGPQYF; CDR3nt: TGTGCCATCAGTGAGCCCTCCGAGAGGCCTAGCGGTCCCCAGTACTTC
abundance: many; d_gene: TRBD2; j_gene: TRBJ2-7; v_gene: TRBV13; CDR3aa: CASSSRTSLGEQYF; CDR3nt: TGTGCCAGCAGCTCTCGGACTAGCTTGGGTGAGCAGTACTTC
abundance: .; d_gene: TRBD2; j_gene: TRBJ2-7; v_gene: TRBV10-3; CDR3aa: CAISDVRGRGPLAGGKGGYEQYF; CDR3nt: TGTGCCATCAGTGATGTTCGGGGACGCGGGCCACTAGCGGGAGGAAAGGGGGGCTACGAGCAGTACTTC
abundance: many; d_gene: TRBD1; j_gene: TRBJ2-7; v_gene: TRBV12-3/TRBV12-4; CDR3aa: CASSVTGGYEQYF; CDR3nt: TGTGCCAGCAGCGTAACAGGGGGCTACGAGCAGTACTTC
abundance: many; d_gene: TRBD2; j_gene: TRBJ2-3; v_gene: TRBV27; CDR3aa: CASSPVGTSEWDTDTQYF; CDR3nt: TGTGCCAGCAGCCCGGTAGGGACTAGCGAATGGGACACAGATACGCAGTATTTT
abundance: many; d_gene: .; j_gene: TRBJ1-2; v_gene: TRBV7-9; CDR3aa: CAGGLSANYGYTF; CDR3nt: TGTGCCGGGGGGCTTTCCGCAAACTATGGCTACACCTTC
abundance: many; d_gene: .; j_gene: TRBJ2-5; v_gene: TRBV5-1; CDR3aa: CASSLDWTRETQYF; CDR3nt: TGCGCCAGCAGCTTGGATTGGACGCGAGAGACCCAGTACTTC
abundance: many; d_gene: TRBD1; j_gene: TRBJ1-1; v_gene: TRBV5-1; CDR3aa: CASSLAPGTGNTEAFF; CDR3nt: TGCGCCAGCAGCTTGGCCCCCGGGACAGGGAACACTGAAGCTTTCTTT
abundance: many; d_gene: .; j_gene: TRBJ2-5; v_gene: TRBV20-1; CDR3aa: CSARGQGETQYF; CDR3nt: TGCAGTGCTAGAGGGCAGGGAGAGACCCAGTACTTC
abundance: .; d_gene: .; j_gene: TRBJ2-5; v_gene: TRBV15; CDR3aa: CATSRERAPQETQYF; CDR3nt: TGTGCCACCAGCAGAGAACGGGCGCCACAAGAGACCCAGTACTTC
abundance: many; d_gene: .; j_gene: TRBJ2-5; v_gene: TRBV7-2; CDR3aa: CASSLLRETQYF; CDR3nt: TGTGCCAGCAGCTTACTCCGGGAGACCCAGTACTTC
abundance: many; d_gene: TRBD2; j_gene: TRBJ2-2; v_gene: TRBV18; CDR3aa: CARPSTSGFTGELFF; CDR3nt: TGTGCCAGACCCTCGACTAGCGGTTTCACCGGGGAGCTGTTTTTT
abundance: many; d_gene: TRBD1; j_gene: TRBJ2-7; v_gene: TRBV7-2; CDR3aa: CASSLDRGPSYYEQYF; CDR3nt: TGTGCCAGCAGCTTAGACAGGGGCCCCTCCTACTACGAGCAGTACTTC